The 9 T cell receptor beta chains presented below share a single source sample, sequenced in a study of vaccination and CD4 T cells after COVID-19. Stated treatment: approximately nine-day PBMC culture with coronavirus spike peptide pools or control peptides (ViraFEST assay). The antigens for these receptors are not known. Sequenced with the Oncomine TCR Beta short-read assay was DNA taken from cultured CD4+ T cells. TCRdb fed the PCR reads into MiXCR, producing one record per CDR3 protein. Here the sample spans 7,000 to 8,500 distinct CDR3 sequences, roughly 60% being singletons. The source material was CD4+ T cells from blood, cultured in vitro. All receptors come from a human donor who had recovered from COVID-19.

In DNA form, the CDR3 reads TGCAGTGCTAGTCTTCTAGCGGGTGCCTACGAGCAGTACTTC. Translating gives CSASLLAGAYEQYF. The rearrangement joins TRBV20-1 to TRBJ2-7; TRBD2 aligns across 8 bases. V shed 3 bases and J 2 bases; nucleotides not matched to a gene: 6. Germline loops: CDR1 DFQATT, CDR2 SNEGSKA (reference sequence). The CDR3 is made up of 14 amino acids.

As for this clonotype: At one end, the junction sequence differs from germline, possibly due to a read error. The J gene is TRBJ1-6, the V gene TRBV5-3; D may be TRBD1 (5 bases). TRBV5-3 is known as an ORF, though its function is uncertain. The CDR3 has 16 amino acids. CDR3 residues: CASSLGPGRHNSPLHF. In nucleotides, the CDR3 is TGTGCCAGCAGCTTAGGCCCGGGACGGCATAATTCACCCCTCCACTTT.

J is TRBJ2-3 and V is TRBV6-1; 7 bases line up with TRBD2. The CDR3 covers 16 residues. CDR1 is MNHNS, CDR2 SASEGT, per germline. V shed 10 bases, J shed 0 bases, and the junction held 13 bases outside the gene matches. CDR3 protein: CATVERGAISTDTQYF. The CDR3, as DNA: TGTGCCACTGTGGAGCGGGGCGCAATTAGCACAGATACGCAGTATTTT.

There are a few counts of this clonotype. The chain links TRBV20-1 to TRBJ1-6; D may be TRBD1 (6 bases). Germline V CDR1 and CDR2: DFQATT, SNEGSKA (reference sequence). This CDR3 is 15 amino acids long. V lost 5 bases, J lost 3 bases, and 14 bases lay in between. CDR3 in DNA: TGCAGTGCTCCAGTGGGGACACTCTATAATTCACCCCTCCACTTT. Translating gives CSAPVGTLYNSPLHF.

The chain carries TRBV5-4 and TRBJ2-3; no reliable D call. V lost 4 bases to trimming and J lost 4 bases, with 16 bases between them. CDR1 and CDR2 from the germline V gene are SGHNT and YYREEE (reference sequence). This CDR3 region has 15 residues. DNA for the CDR3: TGTGCCAGCAGCGAGGACCCCCATCCCGCAGATACGCAGTATTTT. Protein sequence: CASSEDPHPADTQYF.

The chain employs TRBV20-1 and TRBJ1-5; D unresolved. The V gene's germline CDR1 is DFQATT and CDR2 SNEGSKA (reference sequence). The CDR3 loop spans 15 amino acids. Trimming took 0 bases from V and 0 from J, leaving 9 bases between them. CDR3 coding DNA: TGCAGTGCTAGAGATCCCCGATATAGCAATCAGCCCCAGCATTTT. Its protein is CSARDPRYSNQPQHF.

This clonotype was found a few times. J is TRBJ1-1 and V is TRBV12-3 or TRBV12-4, with a weak D call TRBD1 (6 bases). This CDR3 has 13 residues. Trimming took 6 bases from V and 9 from J, leaving 17 bases between them. CDR3 DNA sequence: TGTGCCAGCAGCATTAACGCGGGGGCGCAAGCTTTCTTT. This encodes CASSINAGAQAFF.

V gene TRBV23-1 combines with J gene TRBJ1-1, with 8 bases aligning to TRBD1. TRBV23-1 is classed as an ORF, of uncertain function. There are 17 residues in the CDR3. After removal of 4 bases from V and 0 bases from J, the junction contained 10 bases not matched to a gene. This CDR3 is CASSPLDRVALNTEAFF. CDR3 in DNA: TGCGCCAGCAGTCCCCTGGACAGGGTTGCGTTGAACACTGAAGCTTTCTTT.

The CDR3 DNA sequence: TGTGCCAGCAGCAATCAAGGACAGATAGAGCAGTATTTT. This gives the protein CASSNQGQIEQYF. The chain recombines TRBV7-8 with TRBJ2-3; a weak D match, TRBD1 (6 bases). The CDR3 sequence is 13 residues long. The ends were cut back, 5 bases at V and 11 bases at J, with 17 bases in the middle. Germline V CDR1 and CDR2: SGHVS, FQNEAQ.